Reported below is one TCR beta chain. This specimen belongs to a study of blood T cell repertoires in COVID-19. Whole-study context: The origin of the acute and convalescent COVID-19 samples was the United States, Italy and Spain. PBMCs, B-cell-depleted T cells, or T cells provided the cDNA or gDNA that made up the material.

Seattle researchers signed up patients amid active infection and tracked them longitudinally. TCRdb's copy holds only in-frame clones and misses some; the assay was immunoSEQ multiplex PCR. Of about 150,000 clones listed, roughly 84% are singletons. Specimen: peripheral blood. The TCR sequence derives from a woman aged 55-75 years with COVID-19, enrolled during active disease.

CDR3 protein: CASSLSTGGNTEAFF. As DNA, the CDR3 is TGTGCCAGCAGTTTATCGACAGGTGGGAACACTGAAGCTTTCTTT. V and J are TRBV27 and TRBJ1-1, with D possibly matching TRBD1 (6 bases). From germline, CDR1 is MNHEY and CDR2 SMNVEV (reference sequence). The CDR3 is 15 amino acids. Trimming took 0 bases from V and 1 from J, leaving 9 bases between them.